The clone carrying this T cell receptor (beta chain) was found once. Its specificity is not known. This sample was taken from a study of long-term antiretroviral therapy in people with HIV. Study outcomes and limitations: In the period from 2004 to 2017, blood was collected, possibly under older ART regimens.

V lost 0 bases and J 4 bases, leaving 10 bases between the germline ends. The CDR3 runs to 14 residues. Germline V CDR1 and CDR2: SQVTM, ANQGSEA. The run of the v3.0 immunoSEQ assay was at survey level. Only in-frame clones appear in the TCRdb table, and some are missing; sequencing was by immunoSEQ multiplex PCR. The sample has under 20,000 clones, about four fifths seen once. The TCR sequence derives from a man between 18 and 29 years old with HIV. The material sequenced was unsorted PBMCs, taken at the start of antiretroviral therapy, before treatment. J is TRBJ2-1 and V is TRBV29-1, with D possibly TRBD2 on 5 matching bases. CDR3 coding DNA: TGCAGCGTTGAAGATCGGGGTAGATACAATGAGCAGTTCTTC. This gives the protein CSVEDRGRYNEQFF.